Listed below are T cell receptor delta chains from one sample, sequenced in a study of Vδ1+ human thymocytes. TCRdb re-identified clones in the multiplex PCR reads via CATT. The sample contains 20,000 to 25,000 delta-chain clones, 8.1% of which appear only once. The material sequenced was Vdelta1+ gamma-delta thymocytes from the thymus. Receptors were obtained from a child younger than two who had congenital heart surgery. Both conserved end residues are part of each CDR3. The D gene is left open where the match is weak. Clone size is given for some rows only: seen once, a few or many times, or a class if the clone is expanded.

cdr3_length: 17
d_call: NA
j_call: TRDJ1
v_call: TRDV1
clone_size: few
cdr3_nt: TGTGCTCTGCTCTACAGTACTGGGCCCAAAGTGGCCGATAAACTCATCTTT
cdr3_aa: CALLYSTGPKVADKLIF

cdr3_length: 16
d_call: TRDD3
j_call: TRDJ1
v_call: TRDV2
clone_size: NA
cdr3_nt: TGTGCCTGTGACACCGCGACTGGGGGATACGCCGATAAACTCATCTTT
cdr3_aa: CACDTATGGYADKLIF

cdr3_length: 18
d_call: TRDD3
j_call: TRDJ1
v_call: TRDV1
clone_size: NA
cdr3_nt: TGTGCTCTTGGGGAATCACGCTGGGGGCCCCTTGGACCGGGTAAACTCATCTTT
cdr3_aa: CALGESRWGPLGPGKLIF

cdr3_length: 19
d_call: TRDD3
j_call: TRDJ1
v_call: TRDV1
clone_size: few
cdr3_nt: TGTGCTCTTGGGGAACTAACTCAGGGGATACCGCCCTACACCGATAAACTCATCTTT
cdr3_aa: CALGELTQGIPPYTDKLIF

cdr3_length: 19
d_call: TRDD3
j_call: TRDJ1
v_call: TRDV1
clone_size: NA
cdr3_nt: TGTGCTCTTGGGGAATTACGACCTAGCTGGGGGATACGCCTGGATAAACTCATCTTT
cdr3_aa: CALGELRPSWGIRLDKLIF

cdr3_length: 19
d_call: TRDD2
j_call: TRDJ1
v_call: TRDV1
clone_size: few
cdr3_nt: TGTGCTCTTGGGTTCAACGTTCCTTCCTACTTCTTGCTGGGGGATAAACTCATCTTT
cdr3_aa: CALGFNVPSYFLLGDKLIF

cdr3_length: 15
d_call: NA
j_call: TRDJ1
v_call: TRDV1
clone_size: NA
cdr3_nt: TGTGCTCTTGGGGAACTCTACCGCCAAACCGATAAACTCATCTTT
cdr3_aa: CALGELYRQTDKLIF

cdr3_length: 20
d_call: NA
j_call: TRDJ2
v_call: TRDV1
clone_size: NA
cdr3_nt: TGTGCTCTTGGGTCTACTTCCTACCCCTGGGGGATGGGGTTGACAGCACAACTCTTCTTT
cdr3_aa: CALGSTSYPWGMGLTAQLFF

cdr3_length: 14
d_call: NA
j_call: TRDJ1
v_call: TRDV2
clone_size: medium-sized
cdr3_nt: TGTGCCTGTGACCTAGTACTGGGTGGCGATAAACTCATCTTT
cdr3_aa: CACDLVLGGDKLIF

cdr3_length: 20
d_call: NA
j_call: TRDJ1
v_call: TRDV1
clone_size: NA
cdr3_nt: TGTGCTCTTGGGGAACTAAGGGGTGCGTGGACCTACAGGGTGGCCGATAAACTCATCTTT
cdr3_aa: CALGELRGAWTYRVADKLIF

cdr3_length: 16
d_call: TRDD3
j_call: TRDJ1
v_call: TRDV2
clone_size: few
cdr3_nt: TGTGCCTGTGACCGCTGGGGGATACGGTTCACCGATAAACTCATCTTT
cdr3_aa: CACDRWGIRFTDKLIF

cdr3_length: 22
d_call: TRDD3
j_call: TRDJ1
v_call: TRDV1
clone_size: few
cdr3_nt: TGTGCTCTTGGGGAACTCAACACGTACCCCCGTACTGGGGGCCAGTATACCGATAAACTCATCTTT
cdr3_aa: CALGELNTYPRTGGQYTDKLIF

cdr3_length: 18
d_call: NA
j_call: TRDJ1
v_call: TRDV1
clone_size: NA
cdr3_nt: TGTGCTCTTGGGGAATCCCCTAACGCCTATTCATACACCGATAAACTCATCTTT
cdr3_aa: CALGESPNAYSYTDKLIF

cdr3_length: 14
d_call: NA
j_call: TRDJ1
v_call: TRDV1
clone_size: few
cdr3_nt: TGTGCTCTTGCCCGGGGGGAGGGAACCGATAAACTCATCTTT
cdr3_aa: CALARGEGTDKLIF

cdr3_length: 19
d_call: TRDD3
j_call: TRDJ1
v_call: TRDV1
clone_size: NA
cdr3_nt: TGTGCTCTTGGGGAACGGAGTAGGGGATACACCCTTTACACCGATAAACTCATCTTT
cdr3_aa: CALGERSRGYTLYTDKLIF

cdr3_length: 18
d_call: TRDD3
j_call: TRDJ1
v_call: TRDV1
clone_size: few
cdr3_nt: TGTGCTCTTGGGCAGAACCCTCCTACTGGGGGATTGACCGATAAACTCATCTTT
cdr3_aa: CALGQNPPTGGLTDKLIF

cdr3_length: 15
d_call: TRDD3
j_call: TRDJ1
v_call: TRDV1
clone_size: NA
cdr3_nt: TGTGCTCTTGGGAGCGGGGGGATACGAGTGGGTAAACTCATCTTT
cdr3_aa: CALGSGGIRVGKLIF

cdr3_length: 21
d_call: TRDD2
j_call: TRDJ1
v_call: TRDV1
clone_size: few
cdr3_nt: TGTGCTCTTGGGGAACAAGGCCTTCCTACACTAACAGACTGGGGATGGGATAAACTCATCTTT
cdr3_aa: CALGEQGLPTLTDWGWDKLIF

cdr3_length: 23
d_call: TRDD3
j_call: TRDJ1
v_call: TRDV1
clone_size: NA
cdr3_nt: TGTGCTCTTGGGGAACTAGGGGGACTTCTTAATCGTGTACTGGGGGCCGCCACCGATAAACTCATCTTT
cdr3_aa: CALGELGGLLNRVLGAATDKLIF

cdr3_length: 23
d_call: NA
j_call: TRDJ1
v_call: TRDV1
clone_size: NA
cdr3_nt: TGTGCTCTTGGGGAATCGGACCCGTGTATCCGGGGCTCTCACGGATCAAATACCGATAAACTCATCTTT
cdr3_aa: CALGESDPCIRGSHGSNTDKLIF

cdr3_length: 19
d_call: TRDD3
j_call: TRDJ1
v_call: TRDV1
clone_size: few
cdr3_nt: TGTGCTCTTGGGGAAGTGCCTTCCTACTGGGGGATATGGACCGATAAACTCATCTTT
cdr3_aa: CALGEVPSYWGIWTDKLIF

cdr3_length: 20
d_call: TRDD3
j_call: TRDJ1
v_call: TRDV1
clone_size: NA
cdr3_nt: TGTGCTCTTGGGGAACTTCCTGGGGGTGCCGTACTGGGGGGAACCGATAAACTCATCTTT
cdr3_aa: CALGELPGGAVLGGTDKLIF

cdr3_length: 20
d_call: TRDD2
j_call: TRDJ1
v_call: TRDV1
clone_size: few
cdr3_nt: TGTGCTCTTGGGGAACTGCCCCTTCCTACCCTCCGGAGGGGGACCGATAAACTCATCTTT
cdr3_aa: CALGELPLPTLRRGTDKLIF

cdr3_length: 19
d_call: TRDD3
j_call: TRDJ1
v_call: TRDV1
clone_size: few
cdr3_nt: TGTGCTCTTGGGGAACTAACTCCCCCGGGGGATAAGGGCCCCGATAAACTCATCTTT
cdr3_aa: CALGELTPPGDKGPDKLIF

cdr3_length: 18
d_call: TRDD3
j_call: TRDJ1
v_call: TRDV1
clone_size: NA
cdr3_nt: TGTGCTCTCGCGTCCTACACCCTGGGGGATACTTTCACCGATAAACTCATCTTT
cdr3_aa: CALASYTLGDTFTDKLIF

cdr3_length: 18
d_call: TRDD3
j_call: TRDJ1
v_call: TRDV1
clone_size: few
cdr3_nt: TGTGCTCTTGGGGAACCCCCTAGGGGGATAAAGGCGGCCGATAAACTCATCTTT
cdr3_aa: CALGEPPRGIKAADKLIF

cdr3_length: 20
d_call: TRDD2
j_call: TRDJ1
v_call: TRDV1
clone_size: few
cdr3_nt: TGTGCTCTTTTTGGGTGGCCTTCCTACATGCTGGGGGGATTGGCGCATAAACTCATCTTT
cdr3_aa: CALFGWPSYMLGGLAHKLIF

cdr3_length: 20
d_call: TRDD3
j_call: TRDJ1
v_call: TRDV1
clone_size: few
cdr3_nt: TGTGCTCTGCAAACGTGGGGGATCCTAGTCCGGGGGATACTTTCCGATAAACTCATCTTT
cdr3_aa: CALQTWGILVRGILSDKLIF

cdr3_length: 15
d_call: TRDD3
j_call: TRDJ1
v_call: TRDV1
clone_size: NA
cdr3_nt: TGTGCCCTTGGGGCCTTACTGGGGGATACGGATAAACTCATCTTT
cdr3_aa: CALGALLGDTDKLIF

cdr3_length: 18
d_call: NA
j_call: TRDJ1
v_call: TRDV1
clone_size: NA
cdr3_nt: TGTGCTCTTGGCGTTTCCTTTCTCCACGGGCGGTACACCGATAAACTCATCTTT
cdr3_aa: CALGVSFLHGRYTDKLIF

cdr3_length: 23
d_call: TRDD3
j_call: TRDJ1
v_call: TRDV1
clone_size: NA
cdr3_nt: TGTGCTCTTGGGGACCACTATGCCCCTCTACGTACTGGGGGAATTATGTACACCGATAAACTCATCTTT
cdr3_aa: CALGDHYAPLRTGGIMYTDKLIF

cdr3_length: 19
d_call: TRDD2
j_call: TRDJ1
v_call: TRDV1
clone_size: NA
cdr3_nt: TGTGCTCTTGGGGTCAGTTACCCCTTCCTACGAGGTGGGGGCCCAAAACTCATCTTT
cdr3_aa: CALGVSYPFLRGGGPKLIF

cdr3_length: 20
d_call: TRDD3
j_call: TRDJ2
v_call: TRDV1
clone_size: NA
cdr3_nt: TGTGCTCTTGGGGAACCCTTTCCTTCTGGGGGCCCTGCTTTGACAGCACAACTCTTCTTT
cdr3_aa: CALGEPFPSGGPALTAQLFF

cdr3_length: 19
d_call: TRDD3
j_call: TRDJ1
v_call: TRDV1
clone_size: few
cdr3_nt: TGTGCTCTTGGGGAACTGGCCCTACTGGGGGATACGCAAGTCGATAAACTCATCTTT
cdr3_aa: CALGELALLGDTQVDKLIF

cdr3_length: 17
d_call: TRDD2
j_call: TRDJ1
v_call: TRDV1
clone_size: few
cdr3_nt: TGTGCTCTTGGGGACCCTTCCTACTGGGTTGAGACCGATAAACTCATCTTT
cdr3_aa: CALGDPSYWVETDKLIF

cdr3_length: 21
d_call: TRDD3
j_call: TRDJ1
v_call: TRDV1
clone_size: NA
cdr3_nt: TGTGCTCTTGGGGAACATTCACTCCCTGGGGGGCCTTGTAAGTACACTGATAAACTCATCTTT
cdr3_aa: CALGEHSLPGGPCKYTDKLIF

cdr3_length: 15
d_call: NA
j_call: TRDJ1
v_call: TRDV1
clone_size: NA
cdr3_nt: TGTGCTCTCCTTCGGAAAGCTGGGTACACCGATAAACTCATCTTT
cdr3_aa: CALLRKAGYTDKLIF

cdr3_length: 22
d_call: TRDD3
j_call: TRDJ1
v_call: TRDV1
clone_size: NA
cdr3_nt: TGTGCTCTTGGGGAACTGGAAAACCCTCCTAGGCTGGGGGATACAGGCCGGGATAAACTCATCTTT
cdr3_aa: CALGELENPPRLGDTGRDKLIF

cdr3_length: 21
d_call: TRDD3
j_call: TRDJ1
v_call: TRDV1
clone_size: NA
cdr3_nt: TGTGCTCTTGGGGAACTAACTACCCTTCTGGGGGATACTGGGTACACCGATAAACTCATCTTT
cdr3_aa: CALGELTTLLGDTGYTDKLIF

cdr3_length: 19
d_call: NA
j_call: TRDJ1
v_call: TRDV1
clone_size: few
cdr3_nt: TGTGCTCTTGGGGAACTCCTAATTCCGGGGGAGCGTGGCACCGATAAACTCATCTTT
cdr3_aa: CALGELLIPGERGTDKLIF

cdr3_length: 21
d_call: NA
j_call: TRDJ1
v_call: TRDV1
clone_size: NA
cdr3_nt: TGTGCTCTTGGGGTCCACGGGCCCTACTGGCCCGGACCTAATCACACCGATAAACTCATCTTT
cdr3_aa: CALGVHGPYWPGPNHTDKLIF

cdr3_length: 20
d_call: TRDD3
j_call: TRDJ1
v_call: TRDV1
clone_size: few
cdr3_nt: TGTGCTCTTGTGGAACTAAGCGCGGATTCCTACTGGGGGATTACCGATAAACTCATCTTT
cdr3_aa: CALVELSADSYWGITDKLIF

cdr3_length: 15
d_call: TRDD3
j_call: TRDJ1
v_call: TRDV1
clone_size: few
cdr3_nt: TGTGCTCTTGGGGACCGAGTGGGGGATATCGGTAAACTCATCTTT
cdr3_aa: CALGDRVGDIGKLIF

cdr3_length: 17
d_call: TRDD3
j_call: TRDJ1
v_call: TRDV1
clone_size: NA
cdr3_nt: TGTGCCCTGGGTAGGCCTTCACTTCTCTGGGGGATTGATAAACTCATCTTT
cdr3_aa: CALGRPSLLWGIDKLIF

cdr3_length: 20
d_call: NA
j_call: TRDJ1
v_call: TRDV1
clone_size: few
cdr3_nt: TGCGCTCTTGGGGAAATCTCAACCACTCCTTCCCGGGGGTACACCGATAAACTCATCTTT
cdr3_aa: CALGEISTTPSRGYTDKLIF

cdr3_length: 22
d_call: TRDD3
j_call: TRDJ1
v_call: TRDV1
clone_size: few
cdr3_nt: TGTGCTCTTGGGGAACGTCCCCCTCAATGGGGGATACGGACGATGTACACCGATAAACTCATCTTT
cdr3_aa: CALGERPPQWGIRTMYTDKLIF

cdr3_length: 22
d_call: TRDD3
j_call: TRDJ1
v_call: TRDV1
clone_size: few
cdr3_nt: TGTGCTCTTGGGGACGGAGGGTTAGCCCCATTTACTGGGGGATACAATACCGATAAACTCATCTTT
cdr3_aa: CALGDGGLAPFTGGYNTDKLIF

cdr3_length: 19
d_call: TRDD3
j_call: TRDJ1
v_call: TRDV1
clone_size: NA
cdr3_nt: TGTGCTCTTGGGTTTCCGTTGGGGGATACGCGGGGATACACCGATAAACTCATCTTT
cdr3_aa: CALGFPLGDTRGYTDKLIF

cdr3_length: 16
d_call: NA
j_call: TRDJ2
v_call: TRDV1
clone_size: few
cdr3_nt: TGTGCTCTTGGGGAACTACCGTTTTTGGCGACAGCACAACTCTTCTTT
cdr3_aa: CALGELPFLATAQLFF

cdr3_length: 18
d_call: TRDD3
j_call: TRDJ1
v_call: TRDV1
clone_size: few
cdr3_nt: TGTGCTCTTGGGGGCTCAGTACTGGGGGACTACTACACCGATAAACTCATCTTT
cdr3_aa: CALGGSVLGDYYTDKLIF

cdr3_length: 24
d_call: TRDD3
j_call: TRDJ1
v_call: TRDV1
clone_size: few
cdr3_nt: TGTGCTCTTGGGGAACTAAACTGGGTCCTAGAAAGGGGGGATACTACAGAGTACACCGATAAACTCATCTTT
cdr3_aa: CALGELNWVLERGDTTEYTDKLIF